Shown below are 9 T cell receptor beta chains from a single sample sequenced in a study of T cell repertoires in breast cancer. Primers covering all TCR V genes were used in emulsion RT-PCR on CD8+ T cells. A second nested PCR with blocking oligonucleotides suppressed unpaired genes. TCRdb reprocessed the emulsion pairing reads via MiXCR and lists one record per CDR3 protein. The sample includes nearly 40,000 distinct CDR3 sequences, about 48% of them seen just once. The sequencing sample was made of CD8+ T cells. The receptors here all came from a pool of human donors with breast cancer or a healthy control (not recorded which).

Note on this clonotype: This could be a read error, since a much larger clone is one nucleotide away. The chain recombines TRBV2 with TRBJ2-5; perhaps TRBD2 as D (5 bases). Per germline, CDR1 SNHLY and CDR2 FYNNEI. CDR3 length: 13 amino acids. Trimming removed 4 bases at V and 2 bases at J, with 8 bases between. The CDR3 here is CASSADFQETQYF. In DNA form, the CDR3 reads TGTGCCAGCAGTGCGGACTTTCAAGAGACCCAGTACTTC.

Only one count was recorded for this clonotype. V gene TRBV5-1 combines with J gene TRBJ1-3; TRBD1 might be the D (6 bases). Per germline, CDR1 SGHRS and CDR2 YFSETQ. There are 15 residues in the CDR3. Trimming removed 3 bases from V and 3 bases from J, with 13 bases in between. This CDR3 reads CASSSGQTRGNTIYF. In DNA, the CDR3 is TGCGCCAGCAGCTCCGGACAGACTCGTGGAAACACCATATATTTT.

The J gene is TRBJ2-1, the V gene TRBV18; D not resolved. The CDR3 runs 16 residues. V was trimmed by 6 bases and J by 0 bases, leaving 15 bases between them. Germline V gene lookup returns CDR1 KGHSH and CDR2 LQKENI. CDR3 loop: CASSFGVVSSYNEQFF. Here the CDR3 DNA reads TGTGCCAGCTCGTTTGGCGTCGTCAGCTCCTACAATGAGCAGTTCTTC. Full variable domain (outside the CDR3, taken from reference TRBV18 and TRBJ2-1): NAGVMQNPRHLVRRRGQEARLRCSPMKGHSHVYWYRQLPEEGLKFMVYLQKENIIDESGMPKERFSAEFPKEGPSILRIQQVVRGDSAAYFCASSFGVVSSYNEQFFGPGTRLTVL.

This clonotype appeared a few times. This chain connects TRBV6-1 to TRBJ1-1; no clear D gene. Germline V gene lookup returns CDR1 MNHNS and CDR2 SASEGT. CDR3 length: 12 residues. Trimming cost V 6 bases and J 4 bases, with 9 bases left between them. The CDR3 DNA is TGTGCCAGCAGCACCCGGCTCACTGAAGCTTTCTTT. This codes for CASSTRLTEAFF.

The V gene is TRBV29-1, the J gene TRBJ1-2, with TRBD1 as a possible D gene (5 bases). Germline-derived CDR1 and CDR2 are SQVTM and ANQGSEA. V shed 2 bases and J shed 3 bases, with 7 bases lying between them. The CDR3 consists of 12 residues. CDR3: CSVESGYYGYTF. CDR3 coding DNA: TGCAGCGTTGAATCAGGGTACTATGGCTACACCTTC.

The chain has TRBV7-9 and TRBJ2-1; 13 nucleotides align to TRBD2. Trimming at V came to 5 bases and at J to 0 bases, leaving 7 bases not matched to a gene. The CDR3 contains 18 residues. Germline V gene data show CDR1 as SEHNR and CDR2 as FQNEAQ (reference sequence). The CDR3 reads CASSPGLAGVYSYNEQFF. The DNA for the CDR3 is TGTGCCAGCAGCCCAGGACTAGCGGGAGTGTACTCCTACAATGAGCAGTTCTTC.

The chain joins TRBV29-1 to TRBJ2-2; possible D gene TRBD2, 5 bases. Looked up from germline, CDR1 is SQVTM and CDR2 is ANQGSEA. The CDR3 has 14 amino acids. V was cut by 7 bases and J by 2 bases, with 14 bases left in between. CDR3 in DNA: TGCAGCGGTCTGGAGGCTAGCAACACCGGGGAGCTGTTTTTT. It encodes CSGLEASNTGELFF.

This clonotype occurred a few times. The J gene is TRBJ2-5, the V gene TRBV19, with 8 bases lining up with TRBD1. The V gene end was trimmed by 6 bases and the J gene end by 5 bases; junction bases not matched to a gene: 8. The CDR3 spans 14 residues. Per the germline V gene, CDR1 is LNHDA and CDR2 is SQIVND (reference sequence). DNA for the CDR3: TGTGCCAGTAGCGTGACAGGGGTAATGGAGACCCAGTACTTC. Amino acid sequence: CASSVTGVMETQYF.

There are a few counts of this clonotype. V gene TRBV12-3 or TRBV12-4 combines with J gene TRBJ1-4; possibly TRBD1 for D (6 bases). There are 15 residues in the CDR3. V lost 1 base and J 7 bases, leaving 13 bases between the germline ends. CDR3 nucleotide sequence: TGTGCCAGCAGTTTAGAACAGGGCATGGGTGAAAAACTGTTTTTT. Protein: CASSLEQGMGEKLFF.